Listed here are 3 T cell receptor beta chains from one sample, sequenced in a study of PD-L1 blockade in urothelial cancer. Time point meaning: peripheral blood 6 weeks after treatment start. Libraries were prepared by immunoSEQ multiplex PCR; TCRdb keeps only in-frame clonotypes and omits some of them. The sample lists tens of thousands of clones; 79% were seen once. The sequences come from PBMCs, collected around atezolizumab (anti-PD-L1) treatment. These receptors all stem from a man aged 65 to 85 with urothelial cancer.

The CDR3 sequence is CARSPAGQPYGYTF. DNA of the CDR3: TGTGCCAGAAGCCCCGCGGGACAGCCCTATGGCTACACCTTC. The chain has TRBV5-3 and TRBJ1-2; 7 bases map to TRBD1. TRBV5-3 is flagged as an ORF with uncertain function. The ends lost 4 bases at V and 4 bases at J; junction bases unmatched: 7. The CDR3 length is 14 residues.

This clone showed up just a few times. The chain couples TRBV4-2 to TRBJ2-2; 13 bases map to TRBD2. This CDR3 contains 17 residues. The V gene end was trimmed by 4 bases and the J gene end by 6 bases; junction bases not matched to a gene: 8. The V gene's germline CDR1 is LGHNA and CDR2 YNFKEQ. The CDR3, as DNA: TGTGCCAGCAGCCGGGGGACTAGCGGGGTCGGCGCCGGGGAGCTGTTTTTT. Amino acids: CASSRGTSGVGAGELFF.

V and J are TRBV7-2 and TRBJ2-1; tentative D call: TRBD2 (6 bases). In germline, CDR1 is SGHTA, CDR2 FQGNSA. V was cut by 6 bases and J by 1 base, with 13 bases left in between. The CDR3 runs to 15 residues. CDR3 in amino acids: CASRSGGASYNEQFF. The CDR3 DNA follows: TGTGCCAGCAGGAGCGGAGGGGCGTCCTACAATGAGCAGTTCTTC. The variable domain in full, completed from reference TRBV7-2 and TRBJ2-1, reads GAGVSQSPSNKVTEKGKDVELRCDPISGHTALYWYRQSLGQGLEFLIYFQGNSAPDKSGLPSDRFSAERTGGSVSTLTIQRTQQEDSAVYLCASRSGGASYNEQFFGPGTRLTVL.